A single T cell receptor beta chain is shown here with its context. Its antigen remains unknown. The data originate from a study of T cell responses to AZD1222 COVID-19 vaccine. The study, taken as a whole, reports: A mostly white British donor set with more females was recruited, and clonal diversity was possibly underestimated. Of spike-specific TCRs, nearly half reportedly target regions left unmutated in variants. At baseline, seropositivity was found in only a handful of AZD1222 recipients. Repertoires were sampled only after the peak T cell response.

TCRdb's copy holds only in-frame clones and misses some; the assay was immunoSEQ multiplex PCR. This sample has about 220,000 clones, with 85% to 95% found just once. The sequenced sample was peripheral blood, obtained on day 0 of MenACWY control vaccination. This receptor was obtained from an adult in good health.

CDR3 sequence: CASSYGGTGSGNTIYF. The DNA for the CDR3 is TGTGCCAGCAGTTACGGAGGGACAGGGTCTGGAAACACCATATATTTT. This chain joins TRBV6-5 and TRBJ1-3; 9 bases match TRBD1. This CDR3 has 16 residues. Germline lookup yields CDR1 MNHEY and CDR2 SVGAGI. The V segment lost 2 bases and the J segment 1 base; nucleotides outside the gene matches: 3.